Following are 22 T cell receptor beta chains from one sample sequenced in a study of blood T cells in healthy people across ages. Using a J-beta primer mix together with a sample-barcoded 5' primer, a second PCR was run for roughly 7 to 11 cycles. TCRdb called the 5' RACE reads again in MiXCR, with one record for every CDR3 protein. Of around 670,000 distinct CDR3 sequences in the sample, about 28% were seen once. The sequenced material came from blood. These receptors were taken from an elderly woman in good health.

This clonotype came up many times. V is TRBV4-3 and J is TRBJ2-7; 8 bases match TRBD1. The CDR3 is 15 residues long. Germline assignment: CDR1 LGHNA and CDR2 YSLEER. The J segment lost 6 bases and the V segment lost 6 bases, leaving 13 bases of the junction unmatched. DNA of the CDR3: TGCGCCAGCAGTGACAGCACGGCAGGGGGCGGCGAGCAGTACTTC. Amino acids: CASSDSTAGGGEQYF.

Concerning this clonotype itself: One base away lies a much larger clone, so this may be a sequencing read error. Written as DNA, the CDR3 is TGCAGTGCTCACGGACTAGCGGGGAGGAGTTCCTACAATGGGCAGTTCTTC. This encodes CSAHGLAGRSSYNGQFF. This chain connects TRBV20-1 to TRBJ2-1; 12 bases are shared with TRBD2. Germline V lookup: CDR1 DFQATT, CDR2 SNEGSKA (reference sequence). This CDR3 is 17 amino acids long.

The chain recombines TRBV7-2 with TRBJ1-5, with D maybe TRBD1 (6 bases). The germline gives CDR1 SGHTA, CDR2 FQGNSA. Trimming took 1 base from V and 8 from J, leaving 15 bases between them. The CDR3 runs to 15 residues. Here the CDR3 reads CASSLGLRGDEPQHF. The CDR3 DNA reads as TGTGCCAGCAGCTTAGGTCTCAGGGGAGATGAGCCCCAGCATTTT.

Ten or more counts support this clonotype. The chain uses TRBV20-1 and TRBJ2-5; 10 bases align to TRBD1. Losses at the gene ends were 6 bases for V and 0 bases for J; bases not matched to a gene: 10. The germline V gene encodes CDR1 DFQATT and CDR2 SNEGSKA (reference sequence). The CDR3 has 16 amino acids. CDR3 nucleotides: TGCAGTGCCCCGGGACAGGGGCCCGGGTACCAAGAGACCCAGTACTTC. Residues: CSAPGQGPGYQETQYF.

With regard to this clonotype: A much larger clonotype is one base distant, so this may be a read error. The chain is built from TRBV4-3 and TRBJ1-2; the match to TRBD1 covers 8 bases. This CDR3 region has 15 residues. The V gene's germline CDR1 is LGHNA and CDR2 YSLEER. The V gene end was trimmed by 0 bases and the J gene end by 5 bases; junction bases not matched to a gene: 5. The CDR3 spells CASSQDQTGGYGYTF. The DNA of the CDR3 is TGCGCCAGCAGCCAAGATCAAACAGGGGGTTATGGCTACACCTTC.

In this sample, this clonotype turned up once. CDR3 loop: CASSRLSGANVLTF. CDR3 DNA sequence: TGTGCCAGCAGCCGACTCTCTGGGGCCAACGTCCTGACTTTC. This sequence joins TRBV6-2 or TRBV6-3 and TRBJ2-6, with D unclear. CDR3 length: 14 residues. The V and J ends lost 6 bases and 0 bases respectively, with 6 bases between them. Germline CDR1 is MNHEY and CDR2 is SVGEGT.

This chain joins TRBV20-1 and TRBJ2-4; the match to TRBD1 covers 9 bases. The J call may be incorrect, as the DNA end agrees better with TRBJ2-7. The CDR3 is 15 amino acids. The germline V gene encodes CDR1 DFQATT and CDR2 SNEGSKA (reference sequence). DNA of the CDR3: TGCAGTGCTAGGGGACAGGGAAGAAATTCCTACGAGCAGTACTTC. Its translation: CSARGQGRNSYEQYF.

The genes are TRBV7-2 and TRBJ2-5; D is possibly TRBD2 (6 bases). The J call is in doubt because the DNA end fits TRBJ2-7 better. CDR1 and CDR2 (germline): SGHTA, FQGNSA. The CDR3 extends over 15 amino acids. The CDR3 spells CASSSAGTSFYEQYF. The CDR3 DNA sequence: TGTGCCAGCAGCTCCGCCGGGACTTCCTTCTACGAGCAGTACTTC.

The table lists this clonotype with a count of one. The V call is TRBV19, the J call TRBJ2-2, with a possible D match to TRBD2 (5 bases). Germline V lookup: CDR1 LNHDA, CDR2 SQIVND (reference sequence). The CDR3 consists of 14 residues. Trimming left V 3 bases short and J 5 bases short, with 10 bases between. The CDR3 spells CASSMTPGTGELFF. CDR3 nucleotide sequence: TGTGCCAGTAGTATGACCCCGGGGACCGGGGAGCTGTTTTTT. The whole variable domain, filled in from reference TRBV19 and TRBJ2-2, reads DGGITQSPKYLFRKEGQNVTLSCEQNLNHDAMYWYRQDPGQGLRLIYYSQIVNDFQKGDIAEGYSVSREKKESFPLTVTSAQKNPTAFYLCASSMTPGTGELFFGEGSRLTVL.

The rearrangement uses TRBV30 and TRBJ1-2, with 7 bases fitting TRBD1. The germline V gene encodes CDR1 GTSNPN and CDR2 SVGIG (reference sequence). The V gene end was trimmed by 4 bases and the J gene end by 3 bases; junction bases not matched to a gene: 8. The CDR3 is 14 residues long. The CDR3 protein is CAWNFKGAYYGYTF. DNA of the CDR3: TGTGCCTGGAATTTTAAGGGGGCCTACTATGGCTACACCTTC.

The chain is built from TRBV29-1 and TRBJ2-7; D remains unclear. The V gene lost 2 bases and the J gene lost 0 bases, with 11 bases spanning the gap. From germline, CDR1 is SQVTM and CDR2 ANQGSEA. The CDR3 is 14 amino acids. CDR3 loop: CSVEIWDSSYEQYF. The CDR3 DNA sequence: TGCAGCGTTGAAATTTGGGATAGCTCCTACGAGCAGTACTTC.

This clonotype was detected once. The V gene is TRBV12-3 or TRBV12-4, the J gene TRBJ2-2, with D perhaps matching TRBD2 (5 bases). Trimming stripped 0 bases from V and 3 bases from J, with 14 bases between. This CDR3 is 17 amino acids long. The CDR3 region is CASSLAQGLMYTGELFF. CDR3 nucleotides: TGTGCCAGCAGTTTAGCCCAAGGACTCATGTACACCGGGGAGCTGTTTTTT.

This sequence joins TRBV27 and TRBJ1-5; maybe TRBD1 (6 bases). The CDR3 totals 18 residues. The germline V gene has CDR1 MNHEY and CDR2 SMNVEV (reference sequence). The V end was cut by 5 bases, the J end by 1 base, with 21 bases between. CDR3 nucleotides: TGTGCCAGCAGTCCGACCACAGGGATGGGCGCGAGCAATCAGCCCCAGCATTTT. Its protein product is CASSPTTGMGASNQPQHF.

This clonotype was observed many times. V is TRBV6-5 and J is TRBJ2-3; 8 positions match TRBD1. Germline V gene data show CDR1 as MNHEY and CDR2 as SVGAGI. The CDR3 loop spans 14 amino acids. V shed 6 bases, J shed 3 bases, and the junction held 5 bases outside the gene matches. CDR3 residues: CASSRTGLTDTQYF. Here the CDR3 DNA reads TGTGCCAGCAGCAGGACAGGGTTGACAGATACGCAGTATTTT.

This chain links TRBV6-6 with TRBJ2-4, with D perhaps TRBD2 (5 bases). The better agreement between TRBJ2-7 and the DNA end casts doubt on the J call. The CDR3 totals 16 residues. Germline CDR1 reads MNHNY; CDR2 reads SVGAGI (reference sequence). The chain's CDR3 is CASSTAGGAVTYEQYF. Written as DNA, the CDR3 is TGTGCCAGCAGTACCGCAGGAGGCGCAGTTACCTACGAGCAGTACTTC.

This clonotype was recorded at least ten times. The chain joins TRBV29-1 to TRBJ1-2; no firm D call. This CDR3 has 13 residues. V lost 1 base and J 5 bases, leaving 11 bases between the germline ends. Germline V lookup: CDR1 SQVTM, CDR2 ANQGSEA. This chain's CDR3 is CSVEGEFNYGYTF. The CDR3, as DNA: TGCAGCGTTGAAGGGGAGTTTAATTATGGCTACACCTTC.

With regard to this clonotype: This may be a read error: a much more frequent sequence differs by one nucleotide. The chain couples TRBV20-1 to TRBJ1-2; 9 nucleotides align to TRBD1. Per the germline V gene, CDR1 is DFQATT and CDR2 is SNEGSKA (reference sequence). The CDR3 extends over 15 amino acids. The CDR3 loop reads CSALLRGGTGNGHTF. CDR3 in DNA: TGCAGTGCTTTACTACGTGGGGGGACAGGGAATGGCCACACCTTC.

This clonotype was picked up many times. The genes are TRBV11-2 and TRBJ2-3; TRBD2 matches 10 bases. Trimming cost V 2 bases and J 1 base; bases outside gene matches: 6. This CDR3 has 17 residues. Germline CDR1 SGHAT, CDR2 FQNNGV. The CDR3 sequence is CASSLSLAGAGTDTQYF. In DNA, the CDR3 is TGTGCCAGCAGCTTATCTCTAGCGGGGGCAGGCACAGATACGCAGTATTTT.

This clonotype was detected only once. The gene calls are TRBV25-1 and TRBJ1-1, with TRBD1 matching over 8 bases. V trimming: 2 bases; J trimming: 8 bases; junction bases outside the gene matches: 10. This CDR3 region has 15 residues. CDR1 and CDR2 from the germline V gene are MGHDK and SYGVNS. The CDR3 nucleotides read TGTGCCAGCAGTGAACCAGGGGGCCTTGTGGAAGAAGCTTTCTTT. This sequence encodes CASSEPGGLVEEAFF.

To note about this clonotype: A clone one base away is much larger, so this may be a read error. This chain uses TRBV20-1 with TRBJ2-1, with D uncertain. Germline lookup yields CDR1 DFQATT and CDR2 SNEGSKA (reference sequence). This CDR3 is 11 amino acids long. Trimming took off 3 bases at V and 10 bases at J, with 10 bases between the two ends. The CDR3 DNA is TGCAGTGCTAGTTGGGGAACCGAGCAGTTCTTC. It is translated as CSASWGTEQFF.

The chain carries TRBV13 and TRBJ2-5, with D perhaps being TRBD1 or TRBD2 (6 bases each). V was cut by 8 bases and J by 2 bases, with 18 bases left in between. The CDR3 has 15 residues. The germline CDR1 and CDR2 sequences are PRHDT and FYEKMQ (reference sequence). The CDR3 DNA is TGTGCCAGCTCCCCTCCAGGAGGGGGGCAAGAGACCCAGTACTTC. The encoded protein is CASSPPGGGQETQYF.

This clonotype has a handful of counts. The chain is built from TRBV14 and TRBJ1-2; D unresolved. Germline V lookup: CDR1 SGHDN, CDR2 FVKESK. The length of the CDR3 is 15 residues. V was shortened by 0 bases and J by 4 bases, with 12 bases between the two germline ends. The CDR3 spells CASSQEIGGFYGYTF. The CDR3 DNA is TGTGCCAGCAGCCAAGAAATTGGCGGCTTCTATGGCTACACCTTC.